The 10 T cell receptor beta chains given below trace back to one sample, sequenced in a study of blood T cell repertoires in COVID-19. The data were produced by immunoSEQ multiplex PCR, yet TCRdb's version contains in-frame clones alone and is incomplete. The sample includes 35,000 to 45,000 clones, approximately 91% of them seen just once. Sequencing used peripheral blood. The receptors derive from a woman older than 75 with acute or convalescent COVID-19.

The CDR3 region is CASSYRGGNIQYF. CDR3 sequence (DNA): TGTGCCAGCAGTTACCGAGGTGGGAACATTCAGTACTTC. V is TRBV6-6 and J is TRBJ2-4; D unclear. CDR1 MNHNY and CDR2 SVGAGI come from the germline V gene (reference sequence). The CDR3 runs to 13 residues. V gave up 2 bases and J gave up 7 bases, with 9 bases separating them.

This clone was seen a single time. The CDR3 loop reads CSVDGGDGIQYF. The CDR3 coding sequence is TGCAGCGTTGATGGAGGTGATGGCATTCAGTACTTC. The genes are TRBV29-1 and TRBJ2-4, with D perhaps TRBD2 (5 bases). CDR1 is SQVTM, CDR2 ANQGSEA, per germline. The CDR3 totals 12 residues. The ends were cut back, 3 bases at V and 9 bases at J, with 12 bases in the middle. Full variable domain (remainder filled in from reference TRBV29-1 and TRBJ2-4): SAVISQKPSRDICQRGTSLTIQCQVDSQVTMMFWYRQQPGQSLTLIATANQGSEATYESGFVIDKFPISRPNLTFSTLTVSNMSPEDSSIYLCSVDGGDGIQYFGAGTRLSVL.

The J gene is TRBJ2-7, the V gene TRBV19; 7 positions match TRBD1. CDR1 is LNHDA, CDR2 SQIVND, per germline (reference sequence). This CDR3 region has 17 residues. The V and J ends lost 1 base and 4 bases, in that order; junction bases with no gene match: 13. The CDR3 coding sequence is TGTGCCAGTAGTATAGTGGCTGTCAGGGGGTTACTTTACGAGCAGTACTTC. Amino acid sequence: CASSIVAVRGLLYEQYF.

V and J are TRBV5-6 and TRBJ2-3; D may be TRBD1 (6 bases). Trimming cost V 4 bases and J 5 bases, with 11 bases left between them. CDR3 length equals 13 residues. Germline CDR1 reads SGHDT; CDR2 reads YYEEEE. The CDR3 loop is CASSPRGGDTQYF. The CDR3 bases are TGTGCCAGCAGCCCAAGAGGGGGAGATACGCAGTATTTT. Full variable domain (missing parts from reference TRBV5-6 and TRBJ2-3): DAGVTQSPTHLIKTRGQQVTLRCSPKSGHDTVSWYQQALGQGPQFIFQYYEEEERQRGNFPDRFSGHQFPNYSSELNVNALLLGDSALYLCASSPRGGDTQYFGPGTRLTVL.

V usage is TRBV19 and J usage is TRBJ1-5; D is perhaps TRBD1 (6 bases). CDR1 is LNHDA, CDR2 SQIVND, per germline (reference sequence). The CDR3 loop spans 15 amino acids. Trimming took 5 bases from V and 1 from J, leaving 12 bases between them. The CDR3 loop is CASSYSGTSNQPQHF. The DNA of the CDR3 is TGTGCCAGTAGTTACTCCGGGACAAGCAATCAGCCCCAGCATTTT.

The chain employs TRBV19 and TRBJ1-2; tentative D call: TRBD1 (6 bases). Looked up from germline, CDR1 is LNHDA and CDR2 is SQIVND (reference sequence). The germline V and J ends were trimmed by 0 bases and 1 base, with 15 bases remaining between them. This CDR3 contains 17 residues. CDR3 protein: CASSIDRAGEFNYGYTF. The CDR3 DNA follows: TGTGCCAGTAGTATAGATCGAGCAGGGGAGTTTAACTATGGCTACACCTTC.

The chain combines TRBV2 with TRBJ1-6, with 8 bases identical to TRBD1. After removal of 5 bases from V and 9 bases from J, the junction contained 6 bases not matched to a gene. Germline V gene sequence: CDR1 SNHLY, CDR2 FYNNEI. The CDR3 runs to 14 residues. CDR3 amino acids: CASSLQGVGSPLHF. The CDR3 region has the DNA TGTGCCAGCAGTTTACAGGGGGTAGGTTCACCCCTCCACTTT.

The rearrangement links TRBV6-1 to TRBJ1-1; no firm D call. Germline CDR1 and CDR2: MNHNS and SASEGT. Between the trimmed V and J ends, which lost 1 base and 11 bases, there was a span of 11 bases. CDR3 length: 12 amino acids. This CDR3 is CASSEGRSRAFF. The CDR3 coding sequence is TGTGCCAGCAGTGAAGGTAGGAGTAGGGCTTTCTTT.

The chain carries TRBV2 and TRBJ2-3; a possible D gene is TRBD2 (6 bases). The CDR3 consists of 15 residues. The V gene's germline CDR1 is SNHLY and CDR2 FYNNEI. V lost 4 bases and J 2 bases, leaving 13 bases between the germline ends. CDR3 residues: CASSGGWTNTDTQYF. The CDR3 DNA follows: TGTGCCAGCAGTGGGGGGTGGACTAACACAGATACGCAGTATTTT.

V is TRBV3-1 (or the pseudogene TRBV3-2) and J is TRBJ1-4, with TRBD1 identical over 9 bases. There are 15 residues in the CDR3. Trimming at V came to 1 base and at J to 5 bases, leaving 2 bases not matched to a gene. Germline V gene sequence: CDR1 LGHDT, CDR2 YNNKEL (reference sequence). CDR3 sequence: CASSQGTGENEKLFF. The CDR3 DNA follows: TGTGCCAGCAGCCAAGGGACAGGGGAGAATGAAAAACTGTTTTTT.